This paragraph reports one TCR beta chain. Germline V lookup: CDR1 KGHDR, CDR2 SFDVKD. V was cut by 4 bases and J by 3 bases, with 12 bases left in between. This CDR3 region has 15 residues. The data derive from a study of T-cell memory formation after mild COVID-19. TCRdb re-derived calls from the 5' RACE reads in MiXCR, one entry per CDR3 protein. The sample consists of roughly 240,000 distinct CDR3 sequences, 15% to 17% of them appearing once. The clonotype was recovered from an adult woman who had mild COVID-19 (a few samples of this study predate the infection). Cell type and time point are not known. The sample taken for sequencing was PBMCs or a T cell subset sorted from them (not recorded which). The J gene is TRBJ2-1, the V gene TRBV24-1; D is possibly TRBD1 or TRBD2 (6 bases each). The chain's CDR3 is CATSDIGGIYNEQFF. In DNA form, the CDR3 reads TGTGCCACCAGTGACATCGGGGGCATCTACAATGAGCAGTTCTTC.